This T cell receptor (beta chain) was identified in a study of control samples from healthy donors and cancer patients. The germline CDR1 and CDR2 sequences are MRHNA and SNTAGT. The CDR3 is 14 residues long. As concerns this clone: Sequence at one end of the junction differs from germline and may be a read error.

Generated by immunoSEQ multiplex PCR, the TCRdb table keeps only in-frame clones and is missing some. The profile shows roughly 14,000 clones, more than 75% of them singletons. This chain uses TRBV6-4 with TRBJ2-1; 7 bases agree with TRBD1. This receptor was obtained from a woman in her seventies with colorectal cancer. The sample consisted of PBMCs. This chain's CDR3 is CATKTGTADNEQFF. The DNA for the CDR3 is TGCGCGACAAAGACAGGGACGGCGGACAATGAGCAGTTCTTC.